A single TCR beta chain is shown here with its context. The data belong to a study of blood T cells in healthy people across ages. Study-wide background: Capturing about one barcoded beta molecule per two T cells was achieved by template switching.

Combining a sample-barcoded 5' primer with a J-beta primer mix, a second PCR ran for about 7 to 11 cycles. TCRdb fed the 5' RACE reads into MiXCR, producing one record per CDR3 protein. The sample has some 730,000 distinct CDR3 sequences, about a fifth seen once; the top ten hold roughly 22%. The germline V and J ends were trimmed by 5 bases and 2 bases, with 13 bases remaining between them. CDR3 length: 14 amino acids. Per the germline V gene, CDR1 is LGHDT and CDR2 is YNNKEL (reference sequence). This clonotype was sampled from a man between 65 and 85 years old in good health. Sequencing was done on a sample of blood. The rearrangement joins TRBV3-1 to TRBJ2-7; the D gene is possibly TRBD2 (6 bases). CDR3 DNA: TGTGCCAGCAGCACCCGGGCGGGAACCTACGAGCAGTACTTC. It translates to CASSTRAGTYEQYF.